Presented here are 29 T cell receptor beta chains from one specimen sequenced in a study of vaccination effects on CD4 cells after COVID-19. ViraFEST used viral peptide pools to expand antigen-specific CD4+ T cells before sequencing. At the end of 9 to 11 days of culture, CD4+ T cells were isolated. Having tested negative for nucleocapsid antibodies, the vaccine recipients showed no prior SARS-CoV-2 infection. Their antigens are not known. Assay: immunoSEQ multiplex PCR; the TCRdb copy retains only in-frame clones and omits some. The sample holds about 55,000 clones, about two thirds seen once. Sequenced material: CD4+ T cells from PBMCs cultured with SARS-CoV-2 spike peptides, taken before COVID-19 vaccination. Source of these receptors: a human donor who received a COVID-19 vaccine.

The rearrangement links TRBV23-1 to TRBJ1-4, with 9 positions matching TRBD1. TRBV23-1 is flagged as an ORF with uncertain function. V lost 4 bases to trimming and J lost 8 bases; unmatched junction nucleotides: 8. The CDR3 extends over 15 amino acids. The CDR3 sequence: CASSPPGTGREKLFF. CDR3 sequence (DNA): TGCGCCAGCAGTCCACCCGGGACAGGGAGGGAAAAACTGTTTTTT.

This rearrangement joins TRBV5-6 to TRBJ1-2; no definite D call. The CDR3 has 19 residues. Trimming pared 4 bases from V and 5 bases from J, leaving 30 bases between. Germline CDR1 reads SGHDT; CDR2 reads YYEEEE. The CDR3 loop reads CASSRPTGGSGLPLYGYTF. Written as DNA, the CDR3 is TGTGCCAGCAGCCGCCCGACGGGAGGGTCGGGCCTCCCGCTTTATGGCTACACCTTC. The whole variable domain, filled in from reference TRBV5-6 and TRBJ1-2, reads DAGVTQSPTHLIKTRGQQVTLRCSPKSGHDTVSWYQQALGQGPQFIFQYYEEEERQRGNFPDRFSGHQFPNYSSELNVNALLLGDSALYLCASSRPTGGSGLPLYGYTFGSGTRLTVV.

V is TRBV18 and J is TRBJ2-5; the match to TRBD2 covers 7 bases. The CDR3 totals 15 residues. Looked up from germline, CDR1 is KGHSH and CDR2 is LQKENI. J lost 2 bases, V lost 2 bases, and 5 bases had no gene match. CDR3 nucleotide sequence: TGTGCCAGCTCACCAAGCGGGAATCCTCAAGAGACCCAGTACTTC. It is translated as CASSPSGNPQETQYF.

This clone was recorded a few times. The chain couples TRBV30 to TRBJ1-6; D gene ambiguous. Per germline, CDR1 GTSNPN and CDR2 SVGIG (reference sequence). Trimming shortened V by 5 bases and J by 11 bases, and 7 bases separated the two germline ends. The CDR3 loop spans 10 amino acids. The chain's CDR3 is CAWDYPPLHF. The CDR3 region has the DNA TGTGCCTGGGACTATCCACCCCTCCACTTT.

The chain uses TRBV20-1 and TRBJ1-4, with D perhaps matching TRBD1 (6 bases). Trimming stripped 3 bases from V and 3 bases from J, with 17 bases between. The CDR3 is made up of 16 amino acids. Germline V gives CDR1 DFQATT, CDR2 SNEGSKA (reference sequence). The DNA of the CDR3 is TGCAGTGCTAGTGGTCTACAGGGCCATCCTAATGAAAAACTGTTTTTT. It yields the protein CSASGLQGHPNEKLFF.

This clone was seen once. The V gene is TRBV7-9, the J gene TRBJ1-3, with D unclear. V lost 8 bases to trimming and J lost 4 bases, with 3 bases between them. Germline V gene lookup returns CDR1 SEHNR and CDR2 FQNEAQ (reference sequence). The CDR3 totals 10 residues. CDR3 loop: CASGGNTIYF. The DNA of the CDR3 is TGTGCCAGCGGGGGAAACACCATATATTTT.

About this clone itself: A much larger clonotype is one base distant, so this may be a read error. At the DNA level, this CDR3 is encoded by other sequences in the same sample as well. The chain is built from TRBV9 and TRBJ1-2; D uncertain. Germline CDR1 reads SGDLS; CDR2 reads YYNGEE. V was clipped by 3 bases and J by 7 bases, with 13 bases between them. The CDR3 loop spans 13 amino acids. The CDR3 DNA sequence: TGTGCCAGCAGCGAGTCCACGGGTGGTGGCTACACCTTC. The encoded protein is CASSESTGGGYTF.

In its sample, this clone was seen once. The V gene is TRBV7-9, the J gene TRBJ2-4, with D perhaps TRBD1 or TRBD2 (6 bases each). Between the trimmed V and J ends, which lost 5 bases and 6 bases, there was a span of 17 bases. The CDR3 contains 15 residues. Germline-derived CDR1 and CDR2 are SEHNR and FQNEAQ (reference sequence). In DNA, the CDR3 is TGTGCCAGCAGCCCCGGTACGGGGGCTAGAAACATTCAGTACTTC. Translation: CASSPGTGARNIQYF.

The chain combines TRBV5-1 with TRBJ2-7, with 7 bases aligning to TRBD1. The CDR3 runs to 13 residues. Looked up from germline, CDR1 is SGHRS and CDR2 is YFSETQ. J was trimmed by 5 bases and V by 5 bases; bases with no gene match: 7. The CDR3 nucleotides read TGCGCCAGCAGTAGGGGACAGATCAACGAGCAGTACTTC. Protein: CASSRGQINEQYF.

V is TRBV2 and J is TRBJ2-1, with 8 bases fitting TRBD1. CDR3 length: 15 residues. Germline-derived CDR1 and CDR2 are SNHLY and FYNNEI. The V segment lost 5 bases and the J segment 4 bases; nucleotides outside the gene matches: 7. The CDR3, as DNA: TGTGCCAGCAGTTTCGGGCAGGGGGCGTACAATGAGCAGTTCTTC. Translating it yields CASSFGQGAYNEQFF.

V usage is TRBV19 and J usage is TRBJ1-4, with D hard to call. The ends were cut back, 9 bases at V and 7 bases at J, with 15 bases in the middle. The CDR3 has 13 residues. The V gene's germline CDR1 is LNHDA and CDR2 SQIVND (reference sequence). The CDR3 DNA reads TGTGCCAGCCACACGGTAATGAGTGAAAAACTGTTTTTT. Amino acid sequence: CASHTVMSEKLFF.

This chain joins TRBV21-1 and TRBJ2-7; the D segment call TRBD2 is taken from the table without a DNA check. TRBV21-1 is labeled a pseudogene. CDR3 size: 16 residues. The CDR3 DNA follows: TGTGCCAGCAGCTCCCCTAGCGGGAGGGCCGGATACGAGCAGTACTTC. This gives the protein CASSSPSGRAGYEQYF.

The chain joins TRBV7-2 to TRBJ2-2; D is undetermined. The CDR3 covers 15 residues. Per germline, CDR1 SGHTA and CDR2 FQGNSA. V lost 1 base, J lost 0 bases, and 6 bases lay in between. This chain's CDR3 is CASSLVTANTGELFF. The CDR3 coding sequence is TGTGCCAGCAGCTTAGTCACCGCGAACACCGGGGAGCTGTTTTTT. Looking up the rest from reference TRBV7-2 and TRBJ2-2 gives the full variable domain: GAGVSQSPSNKVTEKGKDVELRCDPISGHTALYWYRQSLGQGLEFLIYFQGNSAPDKSGLPSDRFSAERTGGSVSTLTIQRTQQEDSAVYLCASSLVTANTGELFFGEGSRLTVL.

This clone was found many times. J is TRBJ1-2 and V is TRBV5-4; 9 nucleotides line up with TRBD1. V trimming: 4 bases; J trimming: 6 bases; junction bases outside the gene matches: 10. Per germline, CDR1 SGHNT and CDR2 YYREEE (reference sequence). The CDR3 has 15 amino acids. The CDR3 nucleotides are TGTGCCAGCAGCCAAGAACAGGGGGCGCTTGATGGCTACACCTTC. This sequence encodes CASSQEQGALDGYTF. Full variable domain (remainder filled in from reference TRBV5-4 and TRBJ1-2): ETGVTQSPTHLIKTRGQQVTLRCSSQSGHNTVSWYQQALGQGPQFIFQYYREEENGRGNFPPRFSGLQFPNYSSELNVNALELDDSALYLCASSQEQGALDGYTFGSGTRLTVV.

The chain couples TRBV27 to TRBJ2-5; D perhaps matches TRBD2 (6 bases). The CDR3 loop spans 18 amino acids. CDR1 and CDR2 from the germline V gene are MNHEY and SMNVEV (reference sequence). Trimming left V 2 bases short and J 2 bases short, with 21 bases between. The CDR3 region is CASSLRGMGLRTQETQYF. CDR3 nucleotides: TGTGCCAGCAGTTTAAGGGGAATGGGACTCCGGACTCAAGAGACCCAGTACTTC.

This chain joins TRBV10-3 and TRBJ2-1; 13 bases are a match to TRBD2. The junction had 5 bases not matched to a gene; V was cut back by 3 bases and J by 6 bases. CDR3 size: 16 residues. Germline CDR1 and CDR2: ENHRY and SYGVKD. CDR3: CAISDSGLAGVNEQFF. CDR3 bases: TGTGCCATCAGTGATTCCGGACTAGCGGGAGTCAATGAGCAGTTCTTC.

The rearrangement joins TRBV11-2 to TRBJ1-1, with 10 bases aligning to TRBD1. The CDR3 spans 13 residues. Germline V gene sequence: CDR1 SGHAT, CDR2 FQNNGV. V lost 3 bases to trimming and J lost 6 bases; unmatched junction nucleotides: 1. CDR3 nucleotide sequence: TGTGCCAGCAGCTTTGGACAGGGGGCTGAAGCTTTCTTT. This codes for CASSFGQGAEAFF.

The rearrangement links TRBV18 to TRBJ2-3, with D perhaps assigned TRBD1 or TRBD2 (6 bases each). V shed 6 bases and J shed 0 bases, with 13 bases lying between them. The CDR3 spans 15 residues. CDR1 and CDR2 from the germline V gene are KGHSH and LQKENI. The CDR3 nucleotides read TGTGCCAGCTCCCCCACGGGGGCGAGCACAGATACGCAGTATTTT. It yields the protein CASSPTGASTDTQYF.

CDR3 nucleotides: TGTGCCAGCAGTGAACAGGGCAGGGGGAACACTGAAGCTTTCTTT. Residues: CASSEQGRGNTEAFF. V gene TRBV6-1 combines with J gene TRBJ1-1, with D tentatively TRBD1 (6 bases). CDR3 length: 15 amino acids. Germline lookup yields CDR1 MNHNS and CDR2 SASEGT. V lost 2 bases and J 1 base, leaving 11 bases between the germline ends.

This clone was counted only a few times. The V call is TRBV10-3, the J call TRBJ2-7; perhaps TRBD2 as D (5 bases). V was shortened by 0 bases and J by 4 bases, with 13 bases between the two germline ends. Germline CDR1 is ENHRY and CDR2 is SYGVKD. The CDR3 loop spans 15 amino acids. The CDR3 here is CAISESLSGTYEQYF. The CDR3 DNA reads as TGTGCCATCAGTGAGTCGCTTTCGGGAACTTACGAGCAGTACTTC.

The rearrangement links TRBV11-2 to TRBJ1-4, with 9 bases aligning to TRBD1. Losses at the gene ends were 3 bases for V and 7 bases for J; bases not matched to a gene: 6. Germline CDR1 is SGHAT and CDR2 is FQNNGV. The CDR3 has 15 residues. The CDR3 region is CASSFGTGRGEKLFF. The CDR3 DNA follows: TGTGCCAGCAGCTTTGGGACAGGGAGAGGTGAAAAACTGTTTTTT.

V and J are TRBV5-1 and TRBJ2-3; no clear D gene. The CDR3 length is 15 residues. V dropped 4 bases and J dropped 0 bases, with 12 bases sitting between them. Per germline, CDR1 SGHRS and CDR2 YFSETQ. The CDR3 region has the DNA TGCGCCAGCAGCCCAGACTCAGCTAGCACAGATACGCAGTATTTT. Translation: CASSPDSASTDTQYF.

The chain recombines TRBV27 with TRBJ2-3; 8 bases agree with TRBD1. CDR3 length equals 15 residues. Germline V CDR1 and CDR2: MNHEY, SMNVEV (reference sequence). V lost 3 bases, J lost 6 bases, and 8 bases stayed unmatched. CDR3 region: CASSFDRGSEDTQYF. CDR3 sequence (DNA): TGTGCCAGCAGTTTCGACAGGGGTTCGGAGGATACGCAGTATTTT.

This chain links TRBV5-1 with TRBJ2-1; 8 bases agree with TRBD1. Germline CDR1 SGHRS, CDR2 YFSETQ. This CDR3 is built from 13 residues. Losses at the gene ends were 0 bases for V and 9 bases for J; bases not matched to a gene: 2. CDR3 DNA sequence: TGCGCCAGCAGCTTGGGACAGGGGTTTGAGCAGTTCTTC. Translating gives CASSLGQGFEQFF.

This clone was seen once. As DNA, the CDR3 is TGTGCCAGTAGCGGACTAGCGGGGTCCCAAGAGACCCAGTACTTC. Amino acids: CASSGLAGSQETQYF. The chain recombines TRBV19 with TRBJ2-5, with 12 bases aligning to TRBD2. Germline V lookup: CDR1 LNHDA, CDR2 SQIVND (reference sequence). The CDR3 is 15 amino acids. J gave up 1 base and V 6 bases, and 3 bases lay outside the gene matches.

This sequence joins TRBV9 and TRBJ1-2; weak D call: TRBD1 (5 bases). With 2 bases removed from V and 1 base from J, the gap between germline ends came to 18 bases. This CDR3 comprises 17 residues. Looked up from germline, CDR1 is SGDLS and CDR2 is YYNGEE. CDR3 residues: CASSVELWRDDNYGYTF. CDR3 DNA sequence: TGTGCCAGCAGCGTTGAGTTGTGGAGGGACGATAACTATGGCTACACCTTC. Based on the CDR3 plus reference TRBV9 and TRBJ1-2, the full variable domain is DSGVTQTPKHLITATGQRVTLRCSPRSGDLSVYWYQQSLDQGLQFLIQYYNGEERAKGNILERFSAQQFPDLHSELNLSSLELGDSALYFCASSVELWRDDNYGYTFGSGTRLTVV.

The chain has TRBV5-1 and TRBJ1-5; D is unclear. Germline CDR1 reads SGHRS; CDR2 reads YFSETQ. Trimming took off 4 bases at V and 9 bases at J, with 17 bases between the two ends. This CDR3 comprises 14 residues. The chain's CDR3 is CASSPEGRGLPQHF. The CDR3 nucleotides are TGCGCCAGCAGCCCCGAGGGCCGTGGTTTGCCCCAGCATTTT.

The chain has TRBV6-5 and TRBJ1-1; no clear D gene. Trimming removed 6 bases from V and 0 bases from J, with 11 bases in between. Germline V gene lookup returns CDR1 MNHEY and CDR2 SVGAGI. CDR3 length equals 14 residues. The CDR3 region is CASRHPTVNTEAFF. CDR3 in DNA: TGTGCCAGCAGGCATCCGACTGTGAACACTGAAGCTTTCTTT.

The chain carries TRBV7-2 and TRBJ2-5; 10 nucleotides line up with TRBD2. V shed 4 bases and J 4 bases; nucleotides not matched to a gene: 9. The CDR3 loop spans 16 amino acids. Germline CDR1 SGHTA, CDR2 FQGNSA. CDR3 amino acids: CASSSGIAGGRETQYF. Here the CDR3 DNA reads TGTGCCAGCAGCTCCGGGATAGCGGGGGGCAGAGAGACCCAGTACTTC.